The clone carrying this T cell receptor beta chain counts as medium-sized. Its cognate antigen is unknown. Trimming stripped 5 bases from V and 5 bases from J, with 16 bases between. Germline V gene data show CDR1 as KGHDR and CDR2 as SFDVKD. This CDR3 spans 15 amino acids. Each patient came to thyroid surgery without any prior treatment (of any kind). Per the original methods: Using the CDR3 differences seen across clinicopathological groups, the authors built a distant-metastasis classifier for papillary thyroid cancer, which was meant to discriminate distant-metastatic patients. Using MiXCR, TCRdb reanalyzed the PCR reads. TCRdb's processing, not the authors' own work, is the source of the V and J calls. The table lists 21,000 or so clones, approximately 25% of them singletons. This sample stems from a study of metastatic and nonmetastatic thyroid tumors. Whole-study context: Across peripheral blood and tumor or nodule tissue samples taken from malignant and benign thyroid patients, the repertoires were compared with one another. General study results and limits: Reported TCR beta diversity, measured in blood and tumor, was significantly higher for malignant thyroid tumors than for benign nodules.

The chain is built from TRBV24-1 and TRBJ2-3; D gene ambiguous. The clonotype comes from a female donor with papillary thyroid cancer or a benign thyroid nodule (not recorded which). Some clones in this sample may be carry-over from other donors' samples. The sequenced material came from blood. CDR3 region: CATSARTEPIDTQYF. CDR3 DNA: TGTGCCACCAGTGCACGAACAGAGCCTATAGATACGCAGTATTTT.